The sample holds many counts of the clone carrying this TCR beta chain. Its target is unknown. This record belongs to a study of T cells in Graves' hyperthyroidism and ophthalmopathy. The overall study: Peripheral blood was drawn at first diagnosis, prior to all treatment. The study's findings and limits: Most thyroid-expanded clonotypes above 0.001 were also found in blood.

RNA transcripts were the template for amplifying TCR beta CDR3 regions. First-round RT-PCR of the TCR CDR3 relied on the HTBI primer set. One entry per CDR3 protein results from TCRdb running MiXCR on the multiplex PCR reads. Altogether under 350,000 distinct CDR3 sequences are present, about 13% being singletons, with the ten largest covering about a third. Germline V CDR1 and CDR2: SNHLY, FYNNEI. CDR3 length: 13 amino acids. Trimming took 3 bases from V and 5 from J, leaving 8 bases between them. This TCR came from a woman between 40 and 55 years old with Graves' ophthalmopathy. This chain connects TRBV2 to TRBJ1-5; D is possibly TRBD1 (6 bases). The sequenced material came from blood. This CDR3 is CASSDQGYQPQHF. CDR3 coding DNA: TGTGCCAGCAGTGACCAGGGGTATCAGCCCCAGCATTTT. Using reference TRBV2 and TRBJ1-5 for the parts outside the CDR3, the full variable domain is EPEVTQTPSHQVTQMGQEVILRCVPISNHLYFYWYRQILGQKVEFLVSFYNNEISEKSEIFDDQFSVERPDGSNFTLKIRSTKLEDSAMYFCASSDQGYQPQHFGDGTRLSIL.